One T cell receptor beta chain is described in this entry. Antigen: not known. The data derive from a study of CXCR3-negative and CXCR3-positive naive CD8 T cells. Across the whole study: Roughly 140 million TRB reads in total, about 1.5 +/- 0.3 million per library. Overall study findings and caveats: Memory cells showed distinct TRBV-TRBJ patterns, while the two naive subsets matched. Against CXCR3-negative naive cells, CXCR3-positive naive cells showed more hydrophobic TRB CDR3s. Naive subsets were similarly diverse, while memory CD8+ repertoires were much less diverse.

This CDR3 is built from 16 residues. Per germline, CDR1 DFQATT and CDR2 SNEGSKA (reference sequence). CD45RO-CCR7+CD27+CD95- cells counted as naive CD8+ T cells. All TRB cDNA libraries came from 5' RACE performed with UMI labels. TCRdb reanalyzed the 5' RACE reads, giving one entry per CDR3 protein sequence and no DNA. The sample spans about 98,000 distinct CDR3 sequences; the ten largest clones claim roughly 0.99%. The sequencing sample was made of naive CXCR3+ CD8+ T cells from blood. Noted subset: CD45RO-CCR7+CD27+CD95- naive CD8+ T cells expressing CXCR3 (TNR3+). The chain joins TRBV20-1 to TRBJ1-2; as DNA is missing, the TRBD1 call by TCRdb cannot be tested. The receptor comes from a human donor in good health. Some clones in this sample may be carry-over from other donors' samples. The CDR3: CSARDEPGQSNYGYTF.